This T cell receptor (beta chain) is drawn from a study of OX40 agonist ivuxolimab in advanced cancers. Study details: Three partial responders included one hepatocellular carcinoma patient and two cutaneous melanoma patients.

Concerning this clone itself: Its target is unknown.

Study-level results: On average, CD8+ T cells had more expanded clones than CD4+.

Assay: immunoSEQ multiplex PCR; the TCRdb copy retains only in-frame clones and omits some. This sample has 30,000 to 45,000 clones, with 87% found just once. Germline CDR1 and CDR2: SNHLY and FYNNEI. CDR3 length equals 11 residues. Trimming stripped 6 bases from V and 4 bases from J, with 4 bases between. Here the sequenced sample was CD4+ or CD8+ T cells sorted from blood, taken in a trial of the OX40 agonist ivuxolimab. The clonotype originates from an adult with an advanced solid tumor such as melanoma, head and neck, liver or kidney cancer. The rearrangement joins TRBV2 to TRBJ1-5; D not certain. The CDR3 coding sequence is TGTGCCAGCAGGGCTAATCAGCCCCAGCATTTT. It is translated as CASRANQPQHF.